Detailed here is one T cell receptor beta chain. Original processing notes: Reference gene primer amplification yielded estimated nucleated cell counts. The table came from immunoSEQ multiplex PCR; TCRdb's copy has only in-frame clones and leaves some out. V and J calls and clone size are those listed in that table; D and trimming were worked out from the DNA. The sample has roughly 49,000 clones; about 91% are singletons. This entry belongs to a study of blood T cell repertoires in COVID-19. Background on the study: Acute and convalescent COVID-19 specimens originated in the United States, Italy and Spain. From T cells, B-cell-depleted T cells, or PBMCs came the material, which was cDNA or gDNA.

The sequencing input was peripheral blood. The TCR comes from a man in his 60s with active COVID-19.

This CDR3 reads CASSYASGSADTQYF. The DNA for the CDR3 is TGTGCCAGCAGTTACGCTAGCGGGAGTGCAGATACGCAGTATTTT. The chain uses TRBV6-5 and TRBJ2-3; 10 nucleotides agree with TRBD2. CDR3 length: 15 amino acids. Germline V gives CDR1 MNHEY, CDR2 SVGAGI. V shed 2 bases and J 4 bases; nucleotides not matched to a gene: 3.